The clone carrying this T cell receptor (beta chain) was detected only a few times. The target antigen is unknown. These data are taken from a study of T cells in localized non-small cell lung cancer. Study-wide points: There were a median around 57 of the top 100 tumor clones appearing in adjacent lung.

Using immunoSEQ multiplex PCR, the repertoire was profiled, and TCRdb retains in-frame clones only, with some absent. The sample contains 50,000 to 55,000 clones, roughly 86% of which appear only once. There are 16 residues in the CDR3. Looked up from germline, CDR1 is SEHNR and CDR2 is FQNEAQ (reference sequence). Trimming removed 5 bases from V and 3 bases from J; junction bases left unmatched: 10. The gene calls are TRBV7-9 and TRBJ2-5; 9 positions agree with TRBD1. The TCR originated in a female donor with stage II lung adenocarcinoma. The sequences come from PBMCs, collected before any cancer treatment. The CDR3 is CASSPPGQGRKETQYF. For the CDR3, the DNA is TGTGCCAGCAGCCCTCCTGGACAGGGGAGGAAAGAGACCCAGTACTTC.